Sequencing of this TCR beta chain was carried out in a study of STAT5B mutations in CD4+ large granular lymphocyte leukemia. Study results and limitations: Compared with healthy controls (2/35), patient top clones favored TRBV06 (8/27).

Regarding this clone: The antigen is undetermined.

Here immunoSEQ multiplex PCR was the method, and the copy in TCRdb shows in-frame clones only, minus some. This sample has approximately 25,000 clones, with just under 75% found just once. The V and J ends lost 1 base and 5 bases respectively, with 11 bases between them. CDR3 length: 14 amino acids. The germline CDR1 and CDR2 sequences are SGHVS and FQNEAQ. The J gene is TRBJ1-2, the V gene TRBV7-8; D remains ambiguous. Material for sequencing was CD4+ T cells from blood buffy coats. The TCR comes from a human donor in good health. This CDR3 is CASSLEAALYGYTF. As DNA, the CDR3 is TGTGCCAGCAGCTTAGAGGCAGCGCTTTATGGCTACACCTTC.